Reported below is one T cell receptor beta chain. This clone was observed a few times. Which antigen it targets is not known. Per-base qualities were not stored, and no clone one base away is much larger. The data belong to a study of PD-L1 blockade in urothelial cancer (dated by TCRdb to 2016 to 2017). Notes on the research overall: Every patient began therapy in about 2014 and was given atezolizumab 1,200 mg intravenously every 3 weeks. About 85% of the roughly 29 patients were identified as males with urothelial cancer of bladder origin, and a prior smoking history was reported by 18 of 29 patients. An ECOG performance status of 0 or 1 was recorded for the patients, and 0 to 3 prior chemotherapy regimens had been received by the patients. Blood samples were analyzed at two time points: 3 weeks after treatment start (second dose) and 6 weeks after treatment start. A median of around 150,000 T cells and around 81,000 unique TCRs was obtained from blood samples, and a median clonality of approximately 0.08 was observed. Somatic, immune and clinical correlates of response to PD-L1 blockade with atezolizumab in urothelial cancer were the focus of an exploratory multi-omic analysis. Pretreatment tumor samples, along with matched peripheral blood collected serially before and after atezolizumab treatment, underwent TCR sequencing. Durable clinical benefit was defined as progression-free survival longer than 6 months, and TCR features were also tested against progression-free and overall survival. In the same patients, whole exome sequencing and RNA sequencing of pretreatment tumors were performed in addition to TCR sequencing. Durable clinical benefit was achieved by nine patients and was not achieved by 20 patients. Pretreatment blood TCR-seq was available for about 27 patients, at least one posttreatment blood collection was obtained for some 24 patients, and tumor TCR-seq was available for some 24 patients. The investigation overall reported the following: Because of the small sample size (n ≈ 28) and the many exploratory analyses performed, the results are intended to be regarded as hypothesis-generating. Among patients with durable benefit, tumor-associated TCR clones showed greater expansion in peripheral blood 3 weeks after treatment started (n of about 21, p = 0.022). Improved progression-free and overall survival was found to be associated with pretreatment peripheral blood TCR clonality below the median.

The time point label, read with the paper, signifies: peripheral blood 6 weeks after treatment start. A total of roughly 31 patients with locally advanced or metastatic urothelial carcinoma, treated at Memorial Sloan Kettering on a trial protocol, made up the cohort. Peripheral blood mononuclear cells were collected pretreatment and during treatment, with between 1 and 8 total time points per patient. The Qiagen DNeasy Blood extraction kit was used to purify genomic DNA from total PBMCs and tumor samples. PBMCs were collected pretreatment and during treatment, and were isolated and stored as previously described. To estimate absolute template abundance from read counts, synthetic TCR analog templates were spiked into each PCR. The immunoSEQ assay used bias-controlled V and J gene primers to amplify TCRbeta CDR3 regions from genomic DNA. Rearranged TCRbeta segments were sequenced at approximately 20X coverage. On the authors' methods: Sequencing errors were corrected by clustering, and CDR3s were annotated against IMGT so that V, D and J genes could be assigned. Out-of-frame and stop-codon sequences were excluded, and only productive TCRbeta rearrangements were used in downstream analyses. Clonality was calculated as one minus the Shannon entropy normalized by the log of the number of unique productive sequences. Clones differing between time points or between blood and tumor were identified using Fisher's exact test with Benjamini-Hochberg correction, with an adjusted p below 0.01 applied as the threshold. TCRdb provides this immuneACCESS table in a form limited to in-frame rearrangements. Some clones are lacking; in checked studies, under half of them reflect an unresolved V gene, and why the rest are absent is not known. V, J and clone size reflect that table, while D and trimming were determined from the DNA. The sample table contains 40,000 to 55,000 clones; only one count was recorded for 88% of them. Of the sample, about 2.6% is held by the ten largest clones.

The sequence came from a man in his 60s with urothelial cancer. This sample comprised PBMCs, obtained around atezolizumab (anti-PD-L1) treatment.

The CDR3 reads as follows: CASSLYLSRARLNNSNQPQHF. The sequenced DNA is TGCGCCAGCAGCTTGTATCTATCCAGGGCTCGACTCAACAATAGCAATCAGCCCCAGCATTTT. The chain is encoded by TRBV5-1 joined to TRBJ1-5; the D segment could be TRBD1, given 5 matching bases. The CDR3 covers 21 residues, taking in both the cysteine and the phenylalanine. The only DNA kept is the CDR3, 63 bases in frame from the first base. Taken from the germline V gene, the CDR1 and CDR2 loops are SGHRS and YFSETQ. V is clipped by 1 base and J by 0 bases, and the sequence between their germline boundaries is 26 bases long.